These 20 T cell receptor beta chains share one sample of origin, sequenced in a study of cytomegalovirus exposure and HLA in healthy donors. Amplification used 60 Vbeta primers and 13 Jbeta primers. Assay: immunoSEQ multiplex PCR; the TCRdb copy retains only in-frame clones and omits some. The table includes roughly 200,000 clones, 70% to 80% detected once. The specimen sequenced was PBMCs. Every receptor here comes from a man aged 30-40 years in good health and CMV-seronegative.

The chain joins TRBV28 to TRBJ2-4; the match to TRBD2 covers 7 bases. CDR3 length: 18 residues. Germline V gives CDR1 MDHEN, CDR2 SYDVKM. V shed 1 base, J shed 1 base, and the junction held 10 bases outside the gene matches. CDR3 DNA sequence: TGTGCCAGCAGTTTATTGTCCCTAGCGGTAAGGGCCAAAAACATTCAGTACTTC. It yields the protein CASSLLSLAVRAKNIQYF. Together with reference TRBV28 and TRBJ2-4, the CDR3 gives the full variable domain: DVKVTQSSRYLVKRTGEKVFLECVQDMDHENMFWYRQDPGLGLRLIYFSYDVKMKEKGDIPEGYSVSREKKERFSLILESASTNQTSMYLCASSLLSLAVRAKNIQYFGAGTRLSVL.

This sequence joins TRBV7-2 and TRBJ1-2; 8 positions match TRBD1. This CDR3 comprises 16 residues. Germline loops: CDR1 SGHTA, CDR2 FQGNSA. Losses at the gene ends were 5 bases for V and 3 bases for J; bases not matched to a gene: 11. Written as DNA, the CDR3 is TGTGCCAGCAGCCAGGAGGGGGACAGGAGCTACTATGGCTACACCTTC. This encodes CASSQEGDRSYYGYTF.

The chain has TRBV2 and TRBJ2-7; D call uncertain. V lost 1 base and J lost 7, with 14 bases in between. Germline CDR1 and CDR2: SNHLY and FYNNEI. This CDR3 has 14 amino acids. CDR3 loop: CASSEGDRDWEQYF. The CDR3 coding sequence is TGTGCCAGCAGTGAAGGCGACCGCGACTGGGAGCAGTACTTC.

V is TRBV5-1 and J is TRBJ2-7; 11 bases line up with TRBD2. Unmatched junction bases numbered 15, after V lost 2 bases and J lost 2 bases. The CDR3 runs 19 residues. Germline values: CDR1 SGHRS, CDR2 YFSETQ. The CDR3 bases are TGCGCCAGCAGCTTATGGACACCTTCCGGGACTAGCGGCACCTACGAGCAGTACTTC. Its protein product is CASSLWTPSGTSGTYEQYF.

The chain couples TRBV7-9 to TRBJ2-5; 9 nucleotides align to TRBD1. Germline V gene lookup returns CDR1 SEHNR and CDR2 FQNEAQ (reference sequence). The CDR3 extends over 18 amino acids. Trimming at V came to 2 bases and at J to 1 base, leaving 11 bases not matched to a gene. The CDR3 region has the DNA TGTGCCAGCAGCTTACGTTTTCCTGGGACAGGGACCCAAGAGACCCAGTACTTC. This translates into CASSLRFPGTGTQETQYF.

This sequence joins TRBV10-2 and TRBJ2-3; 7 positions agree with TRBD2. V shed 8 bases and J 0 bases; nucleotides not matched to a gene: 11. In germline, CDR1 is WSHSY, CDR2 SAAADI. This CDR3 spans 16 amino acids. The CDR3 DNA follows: TGCGCCAGCTTGCGATCTAGCGGAGCTAGCACAGATACGCAGTATTTT. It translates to CASLRSSGASTDTQYF.

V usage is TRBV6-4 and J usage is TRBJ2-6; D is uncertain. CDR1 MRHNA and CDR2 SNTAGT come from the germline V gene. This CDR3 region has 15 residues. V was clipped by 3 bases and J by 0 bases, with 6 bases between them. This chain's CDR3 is CASSEQPSGANVLTF. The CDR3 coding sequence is TGTGCCAGCAGTGAACAACCCTCTGGGGCCAACGTCCTGACTTTC.

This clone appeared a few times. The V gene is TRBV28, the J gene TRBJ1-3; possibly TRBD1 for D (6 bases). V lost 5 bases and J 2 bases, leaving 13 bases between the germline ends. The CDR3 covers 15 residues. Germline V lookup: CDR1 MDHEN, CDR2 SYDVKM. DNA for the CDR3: TGTGCCAGCAGTCCACAGGGCGGCCCTGGAAACACCATATATTTT. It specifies CASSPQGGPGNTIYF.

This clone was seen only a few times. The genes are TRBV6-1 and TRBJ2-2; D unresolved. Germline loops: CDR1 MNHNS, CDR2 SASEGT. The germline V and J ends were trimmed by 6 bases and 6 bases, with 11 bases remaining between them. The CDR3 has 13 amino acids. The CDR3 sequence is CASRDIEPGELFF. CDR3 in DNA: TGTGCCAGCAGAGACATTGAACCCGGGGAGCTGTTTTTT.

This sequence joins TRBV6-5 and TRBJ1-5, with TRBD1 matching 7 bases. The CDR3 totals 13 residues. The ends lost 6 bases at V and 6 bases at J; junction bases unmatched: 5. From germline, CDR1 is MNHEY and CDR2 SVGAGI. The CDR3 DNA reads TGTGCCAGCAGAACAGGGGATGGTCAGCCCCAGCATTTT. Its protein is CASRTGDGQPQHF.

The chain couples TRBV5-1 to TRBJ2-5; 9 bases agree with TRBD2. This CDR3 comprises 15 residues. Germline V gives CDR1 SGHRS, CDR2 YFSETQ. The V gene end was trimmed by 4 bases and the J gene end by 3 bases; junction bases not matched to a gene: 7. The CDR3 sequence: CASSTRTSVKETQYF. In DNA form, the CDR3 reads TGCGCCAGCAGCACCCGGACTAGCGTCAAAGAGACCCAGTACTTC.

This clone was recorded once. CDR3 sequence reads: CASSLGASGVTDTQYF. Written as DNA, the CDR3 is TGCGCCAGCAGCTTGGGTGCCAGCGGCGTCACAGATACGCAGTATTTT. This chain joins TRBV5-1 and TRBJ2-3; tentatively, D is TRBD2 (5 bases). The V and J ends lost 0 bases and 2 bases respectively, with 13 bases between them. CDR3 size: 16 residues. In germline, CDR1 is SGHRS, CDR2 YFSETQ.

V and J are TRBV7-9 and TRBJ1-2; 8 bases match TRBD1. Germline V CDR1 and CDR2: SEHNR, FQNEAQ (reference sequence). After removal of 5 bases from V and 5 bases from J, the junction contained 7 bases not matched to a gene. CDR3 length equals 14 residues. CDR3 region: CASSLGQETYGYTF. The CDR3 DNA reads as TGTGCCAGCAGCCTGGGACAGGAGACTTATGGCTACACCTTC.

The CDR3 region has the DNA TGTGCCATCAGTGCCGGTTACGGGAGCTTCAATGAGCAGTTCTTC. This sequence encodes CAISAGYGSFNEQFF. The genes are TRBV10-3 and TRBJ2-1; possible D gene TRBD2, 6 bases. Germline V gene sequence: CDR1 ENHRY, CDR2 SYGVKD. Trimming took 4 bases from V and 6 from J, leaving 16 bases between them. The CDR3 runs to 15 residues.

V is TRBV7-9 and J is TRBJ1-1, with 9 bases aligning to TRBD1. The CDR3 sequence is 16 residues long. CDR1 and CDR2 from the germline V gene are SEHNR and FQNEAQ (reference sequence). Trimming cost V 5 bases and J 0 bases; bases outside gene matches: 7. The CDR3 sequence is CASSPGTGWMNTEAFF. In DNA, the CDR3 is TGTGCCAGCAGCCCCGGGACAGGGTGGATGAACACTGAAGCTTTCTTT.

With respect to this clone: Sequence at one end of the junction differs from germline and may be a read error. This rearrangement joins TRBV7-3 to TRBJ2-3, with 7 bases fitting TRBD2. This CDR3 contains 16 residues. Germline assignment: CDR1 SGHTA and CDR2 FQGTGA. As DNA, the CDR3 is TGTGCCAGCAGCCTAACCACGGCGGGAGTTACAGATACGCAGTATTTT. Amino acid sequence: CASSLTTAGVTDTQYF.

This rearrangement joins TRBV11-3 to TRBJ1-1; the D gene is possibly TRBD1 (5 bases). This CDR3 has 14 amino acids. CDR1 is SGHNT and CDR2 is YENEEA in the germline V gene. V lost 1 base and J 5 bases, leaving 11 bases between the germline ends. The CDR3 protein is CASSLGGVRTEAFF. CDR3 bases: TGTGCCAGCAGCTTAGGGGGCGTTAGGACTGAAGCTTTCTTT.

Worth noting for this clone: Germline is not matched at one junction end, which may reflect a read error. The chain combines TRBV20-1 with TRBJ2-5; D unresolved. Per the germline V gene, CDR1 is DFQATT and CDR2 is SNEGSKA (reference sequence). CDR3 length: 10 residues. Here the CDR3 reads CSAYQESQYF. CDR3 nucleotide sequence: TGCAGTGCCTACCAAGAGAGCCAGTACTTC.

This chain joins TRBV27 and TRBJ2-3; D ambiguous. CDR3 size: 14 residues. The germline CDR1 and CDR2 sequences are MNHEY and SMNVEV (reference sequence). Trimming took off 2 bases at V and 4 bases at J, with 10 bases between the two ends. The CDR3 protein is CASSLGFRADTQYF. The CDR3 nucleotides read TGTGCCAGCAGTTTAGGGTTTCGGGCAGATACGCAGTATTTT.

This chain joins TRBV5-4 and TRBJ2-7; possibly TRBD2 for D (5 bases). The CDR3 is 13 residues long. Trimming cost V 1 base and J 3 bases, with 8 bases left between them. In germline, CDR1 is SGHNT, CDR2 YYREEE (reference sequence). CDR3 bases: TGTGCCAGCAGCTTGTCGGGAATCTACGAGCAGTACTTC. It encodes CASSLSGIYEQYF.